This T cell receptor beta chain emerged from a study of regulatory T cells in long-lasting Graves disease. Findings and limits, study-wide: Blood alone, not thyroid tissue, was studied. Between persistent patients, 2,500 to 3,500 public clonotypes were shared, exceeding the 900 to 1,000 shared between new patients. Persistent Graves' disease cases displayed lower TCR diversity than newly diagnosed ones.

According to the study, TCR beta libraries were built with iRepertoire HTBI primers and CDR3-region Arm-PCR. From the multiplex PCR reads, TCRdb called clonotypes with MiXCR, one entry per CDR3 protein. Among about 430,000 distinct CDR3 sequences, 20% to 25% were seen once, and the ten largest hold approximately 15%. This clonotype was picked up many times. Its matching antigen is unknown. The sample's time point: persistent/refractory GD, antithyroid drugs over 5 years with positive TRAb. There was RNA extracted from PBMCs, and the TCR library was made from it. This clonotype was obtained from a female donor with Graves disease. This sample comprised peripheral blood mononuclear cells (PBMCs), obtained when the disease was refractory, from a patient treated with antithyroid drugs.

CDR3: CSARKGASYEQYF. CDR3 sequence (DNA): TGCAGTGCGAGAAAGGGCGCCTCGTACGAGCAGTACTTC. This sequence joins TRBV20-1 and TRBJ2-7; no firm D call. V was clipped by 6 bases and J by 4 bases, with 16 bases between them. The CDR3 loop spans 13 amino acids. The germline CDR1 and CDR2 sequences are DFQATT and SNEGSKA (reference sequence).